This record covers a single T cell receptor (beta chain). This sample was included in a study of blood T cell repertoires in COVID-19. TCRdb keeps only in-frame clones here, not all; method: immunoSEQ multiplex PCR. The sample includes 280,000 or so clones, about 90% seen only once; the top ten take 2.5% to 3.5%. The CDR3 has 13 residues. CDR1 SGDLS and CDR2 YYNGEE come from the germline V gene. V was cut by 3 bases and J by 4 bases, with 9 bases left in between. This receptor was obtained from a woman in her forties or fifties who had been exposed to COVID-19. J is TRBJ2-3 and V is TRBV9, with a weak D call TRBD2 (5 bases). The sample comprised PBMCs or T cells enriched from blood (not recorded which). CDR3 protein: CASSAHGADTQYF. In DNA, the CDR3 is TGTGCCAGCAGCGCTCACGGGGCAGATACGCAGTATTTT.